Listed here are 11 T cell receptor beta chains from one sample, sequenced in a study of blood T cell repertoires in COVID-19. Clones were read by immunoSEQ multiplex PCR, and TCRdb kept only the in-frame ones, dropping some. The sample has around 150,000 clones, more than 70% seen once. The specimen was peripheral blood. The source of these receptors is a middle-aged man with active or convalescent COVID-19.

The rearrangement joins TRBV7-9 to TRBJ1-4; maybe TRBD1 (5 bases). The V and J ends lost 5 bases and 6 bases respectively, with 19 bases between them. From germline, CDR1 is SEHNR and CDR2 FQNEAQ (reference sequence). The CDR3 length is 16 residues. In DNA, the CDR3 is TGTGCCAGCAGCGCGATTTCTAGGCAGGGTGATGAAAAACTGTTTTTT. As protein: CASSAISRQGDEKLFF.

The rearrangement links TRBV6-5 to TRBJ2-1, with D maybe TRBD2 (6 bases). The V gene lost 0 bases and the J gene lost 4 bases, with 10 bases spanning the gap. The germline V gene has CDR1 MNHEY and CDR2 SVGAGI. The CDR3 covers 15 residues. The chain's CDR3 is CASSYSEGRYNEQFF. For the CDR3, the DNA is TGTGCCAGCAGTTACTCGGAGGGACGTTACAATGAGCAGTTCTTC.

This rearrangement joins TRBV19 to TRBJ1-1; a possible D gene is TRBD1 (6 bases). V lost 0 bases and J lost 5, with 16 bases in between. Looked up from germline, CDR1 is LNHDA and CDR2 is SQIVND (reference sequence). The CDR3 sequence is 16 residues long. CDR3 residues: CASSIESGAGATEAFF. DNA for the CDR3: TGTGCCAGTAGTATAGAGTCTGGGGCAGGGGCAACTGAAGCTTTCTTT.

This clone was observed a few times. V gene TRBV29-1 combines with J gene TRBJ1-5; D gene uncertain. Germline V gives CDR1 SQVTM, CDR2 ANQGSEA. V lost 6 bases and J 2 bases, leaving 14 bases between the germline ends. The CDR3 has 14 residues. DNA of the CDR3: TGCAGCGTCTCCCGTGGGAGGGGCAATCAGCCCCAGCATTTT. Amino acid sequence: CSVSRGRGNQPQHF.

The chain links TRBV5-1 to TRBJ2-6; D remains unclear. Germline CDR1 and CDR2: SGHRS and YFSETQ. V lost 3 bases to trimming and J lost 4 bases, with 11 bases between them. The CDR3 runs to 15 residues. The CDR3 sequence: CASSSRLGGANVLTF. The CDR3 nucleotides are TGCGCCAGCAGCTCTAGACTCGGGGGGGCCAACGTCCTGACTTTC.

V gene TRBV6-5 combines with J gene TRBJ2-3; 8 nucleotides align to TRBD2. The germline CDR1 and CDR2 sequences are MNHEY and SVGAGI. The trim removed 6 bases at V and 3 bases at J, leaving 2 bases unmatched. The CDR3 covers 13 residues. The CDR3 sequence is CASRREDTDTQYF. The CDR3 region has the DNA TGTGCCAGCAGGCGGGAGGATACAGATACGCAGTATTTT.

This chain uses TRBV5-1 with TRBJ2-1; 10 positions match TRBD2. This CDR3 has 19 residues. Germline V CDR1 and CDR2: SGHRS, YFSETQ. The V segment lost 3 bases and the J segment 1 base; nucleotides outside the gene matches: 13. The CDR3 reads CASSSRGLAGGTSYNEQFF. The CDR3 DNA reads as TGCGCCAGCAGCTCCCGAGGATTAGCGGGAGGAACTTCCTACAATGAGCAGTTCTTC. The whole variable domain, remainder taken from reference TRBV5-1 and TRBJ2-1, is KAGVTQTPRYLIKTRGQQVTLSCSPISGHRSVSWYQQTPGQGLQFLFEYFSETQRNKGNFPGRFSGRQFSNSRSEMNVSTLELGDSALYLCASSSRGLAGGTSYNEQFFGPGTRLTVL.

This clone was picked up a small number of times. The genes are TRBV19 and TRBJ1-1; TRBD1 matches 8 bases. From germline, CDR1 is LNHDA and CDR2 SQIVND (reference sequence). J gave up 6 bases and V 5 bases, and 11 bases lay outside the gene matches. The CDR3 length is 15 residues. CDR3 sequence: CASSPVDRGAAEAFF. In nucleotides, the CDR3 is TGTGCCAGTAGTCCGGTAGACAGGGGAGCGGCTGAAGCTTTCTTT.

This clone was found a few times. The chain carries TRBV5-1 and TRBJ2-2; 11 bases map to TRBD1. This CDR3 has 17 residues. Germline trimming cut 3 bases from V and 6 bases from J; bases unmatched to any gene: 10. Germline-derived CDR1 and CDR2 are SGHRS and YFSETQ. This CDR3 is CASSSPRTGGGSGELFF. The DNA for the CDR3 is TGCGCCAGCAGCTCACCCCGGACAGGGGGCGGTTCCGGGGAGCTGTTTTTT.

V usage is TRBV2 and J usage is TRBJ1-5, with a possible D match to TRBD1 (6 bases). The CDR3 sequence is 15 residues long. CDR1 is SNHLY, CDR2 FYNNEI, per germline. Trimming left V 3 bases short and J 2 bases short, with 11 bases between. CDR3 bases: TGTGCCAGCAGTGACAGTTCAGGGGGCAATCAGCCCCAGCATTTT. Translation gives CASSDSSGGNQPQHF.

J is TRBJ2-1 and V is TRBV18; TRBD2 matches 12 bases. This CDR3 is built from 16 residues. CDR1 is KGHSH and CDR2 is LQKENI in the germline V gene. V lost 5 bases and J lost 4; bases outside the gene matches: 6. The CDR3 loop reads CASSTFGTSGYNEQFF. The CDR3 DNA sequence: TGTGCCAGCTCAACGTTCGGGACTAGCGGGTACAATGAGCAGTTCTTC. Variable domain in full (rest from reference TRBV18 and TRBJ2-1): NAGVMQNPRHLVRRRGQEARLRCSPMKGHSHVYWYRQLPEEGLKFMVYLQKENIIDESGMPKERFSAEFPKEGPSILRIQQVVRGDSAAYFCASSTFGTSGYNEQFFGPGTRLTVL.